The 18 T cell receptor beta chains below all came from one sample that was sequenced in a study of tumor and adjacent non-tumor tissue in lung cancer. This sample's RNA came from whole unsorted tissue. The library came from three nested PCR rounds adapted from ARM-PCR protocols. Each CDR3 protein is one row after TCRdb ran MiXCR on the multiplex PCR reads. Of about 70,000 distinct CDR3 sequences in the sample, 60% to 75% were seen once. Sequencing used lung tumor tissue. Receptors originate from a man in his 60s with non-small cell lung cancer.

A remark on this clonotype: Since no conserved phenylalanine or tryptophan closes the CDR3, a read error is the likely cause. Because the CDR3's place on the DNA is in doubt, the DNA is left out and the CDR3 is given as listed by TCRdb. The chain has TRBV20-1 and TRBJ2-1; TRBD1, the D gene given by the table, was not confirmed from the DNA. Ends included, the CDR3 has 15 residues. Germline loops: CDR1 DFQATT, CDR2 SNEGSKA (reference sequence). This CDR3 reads CSGAPQGEVRRKRFL.

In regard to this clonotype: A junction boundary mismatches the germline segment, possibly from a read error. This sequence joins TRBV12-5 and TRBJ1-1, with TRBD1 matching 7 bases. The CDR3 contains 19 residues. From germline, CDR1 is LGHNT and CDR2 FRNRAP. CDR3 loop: CASGLEISGQSLSNTEALF. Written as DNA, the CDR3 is TGCGCTAGTGGTTTGGAGATTTCGGGACAGAGCTTATCGAACACTGAAGCTTTATTT.

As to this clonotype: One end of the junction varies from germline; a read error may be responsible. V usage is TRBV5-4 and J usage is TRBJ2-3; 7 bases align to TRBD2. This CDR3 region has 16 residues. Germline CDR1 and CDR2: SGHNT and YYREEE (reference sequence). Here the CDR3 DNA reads TGCTCCAGCAGCCCTATCGAGCGGGACCCGGGAGATACGCAGTATTTT. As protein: CSSSPIERDPGDTQYF.

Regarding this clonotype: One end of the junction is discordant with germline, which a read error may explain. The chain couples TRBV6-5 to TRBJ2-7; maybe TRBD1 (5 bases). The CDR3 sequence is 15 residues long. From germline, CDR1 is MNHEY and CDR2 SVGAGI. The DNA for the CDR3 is TGTGCCAGCAGTAACTCGAGGCAGGAGACAGCCGGGCAGTACTTC. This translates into CASSNSRQETAGQYF.

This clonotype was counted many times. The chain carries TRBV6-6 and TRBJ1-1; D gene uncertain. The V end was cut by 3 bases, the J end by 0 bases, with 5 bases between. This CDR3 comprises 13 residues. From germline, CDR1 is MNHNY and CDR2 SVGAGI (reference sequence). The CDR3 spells CASSYSVNTEAFF. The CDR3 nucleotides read TGTGCCAGCAGTTATTCTGTGAACACTGAAGCTTTCTTT.

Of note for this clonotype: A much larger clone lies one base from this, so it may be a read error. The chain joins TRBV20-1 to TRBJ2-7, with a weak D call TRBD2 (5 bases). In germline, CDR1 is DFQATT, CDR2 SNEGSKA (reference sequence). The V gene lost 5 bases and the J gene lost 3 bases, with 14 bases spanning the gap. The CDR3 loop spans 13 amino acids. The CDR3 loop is CSAYRSEGYEQYF. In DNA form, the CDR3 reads TGCAGTGCTTACCGGAGTGAGGGCTACGAGCAGTACTTC.

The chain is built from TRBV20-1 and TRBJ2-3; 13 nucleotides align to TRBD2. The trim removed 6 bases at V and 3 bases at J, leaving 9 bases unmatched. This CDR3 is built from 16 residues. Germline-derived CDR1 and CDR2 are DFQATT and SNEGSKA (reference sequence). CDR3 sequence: CSAPTSGGVGTDTQYF. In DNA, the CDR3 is TGCAGTGCCCCAACTAGCGGGGGGGTCGGGACAGATACGCAGTATTTT.

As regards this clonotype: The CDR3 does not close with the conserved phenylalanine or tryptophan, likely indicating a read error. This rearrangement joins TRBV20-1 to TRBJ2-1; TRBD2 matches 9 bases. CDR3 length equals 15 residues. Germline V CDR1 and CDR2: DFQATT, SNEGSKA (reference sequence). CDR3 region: CTADPGASGNNEQFL. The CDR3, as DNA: TGCACTGCCGACCCGGGGGCTAGCGGGAACAATGAGCAGTTCCTC.

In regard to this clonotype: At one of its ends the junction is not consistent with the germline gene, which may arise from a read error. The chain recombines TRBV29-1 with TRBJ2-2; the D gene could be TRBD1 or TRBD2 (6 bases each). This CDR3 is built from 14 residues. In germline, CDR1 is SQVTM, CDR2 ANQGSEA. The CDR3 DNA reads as TGCAGCGCCCACCCCAGGGTTGGGGGCGGGGACCTGTTTTTT. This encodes CSAHPRVGGGDLFF.

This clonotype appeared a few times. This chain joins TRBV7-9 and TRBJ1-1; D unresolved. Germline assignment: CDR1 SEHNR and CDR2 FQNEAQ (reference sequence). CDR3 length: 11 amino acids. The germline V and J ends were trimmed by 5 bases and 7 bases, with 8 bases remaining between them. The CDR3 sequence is CASSRESEAFF. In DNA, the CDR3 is TGTGCCAGCAGCCGGGAGAGTGAAGCTTTCTTT.

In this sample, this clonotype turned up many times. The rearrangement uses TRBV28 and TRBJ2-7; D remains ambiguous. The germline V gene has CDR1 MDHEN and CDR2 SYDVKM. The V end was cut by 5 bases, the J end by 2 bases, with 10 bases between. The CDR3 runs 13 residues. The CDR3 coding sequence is TGTGCCAGCAGTCCGGACGGAACCTACGAGCAGTACTTC. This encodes CASSPDGTYEQYF.

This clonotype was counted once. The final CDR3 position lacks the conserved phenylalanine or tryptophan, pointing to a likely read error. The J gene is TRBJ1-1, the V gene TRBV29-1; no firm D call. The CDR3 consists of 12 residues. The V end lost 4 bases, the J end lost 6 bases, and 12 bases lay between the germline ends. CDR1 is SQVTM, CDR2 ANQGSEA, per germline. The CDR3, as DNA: TGCAGCGTTGGCCCCTCTGGGTCTGAAGCTTTCCTT. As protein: CSVGPSGSEAFL.

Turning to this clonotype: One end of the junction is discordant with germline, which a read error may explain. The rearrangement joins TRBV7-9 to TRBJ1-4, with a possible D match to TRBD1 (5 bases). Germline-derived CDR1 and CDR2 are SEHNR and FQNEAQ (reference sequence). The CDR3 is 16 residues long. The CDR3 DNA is TGTGTCAGCAGCCCTCCGACGAGGGGTCCTAATGAAAAACTGTTTTTT. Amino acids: CVSSPPTRGPNEKLFF.

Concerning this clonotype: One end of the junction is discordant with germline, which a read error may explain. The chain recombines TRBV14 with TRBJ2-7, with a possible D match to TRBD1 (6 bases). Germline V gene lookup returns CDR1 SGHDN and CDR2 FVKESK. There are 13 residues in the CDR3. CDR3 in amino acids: CASRIQGAYERYF. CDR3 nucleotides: TGTGCCAGCAGGATACAGGGAGCCTACGAGCGGTACTTC.

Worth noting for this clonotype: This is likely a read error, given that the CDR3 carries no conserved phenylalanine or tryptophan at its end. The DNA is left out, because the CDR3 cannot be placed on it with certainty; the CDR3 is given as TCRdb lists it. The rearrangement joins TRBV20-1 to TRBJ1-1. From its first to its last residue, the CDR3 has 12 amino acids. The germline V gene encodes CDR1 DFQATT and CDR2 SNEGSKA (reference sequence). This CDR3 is CSAPSSGSEACI.

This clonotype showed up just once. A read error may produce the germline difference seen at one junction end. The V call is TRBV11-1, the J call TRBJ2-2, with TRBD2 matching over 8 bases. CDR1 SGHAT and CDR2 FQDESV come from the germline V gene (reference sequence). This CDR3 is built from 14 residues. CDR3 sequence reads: CASSYTSGTGEMFF. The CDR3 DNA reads TGTGCCAGCAGCTATACTAGCGGCACGGGGGAGATGTTTTTT.

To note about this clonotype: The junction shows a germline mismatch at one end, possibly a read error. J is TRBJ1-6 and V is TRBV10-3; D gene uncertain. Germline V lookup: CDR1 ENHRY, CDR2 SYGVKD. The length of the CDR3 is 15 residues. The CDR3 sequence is CAISDHLTAYSPLQF. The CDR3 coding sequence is TGTGCCATCAGTGACCATTTGACGGCGTACTCACCCCTCCAATTT.

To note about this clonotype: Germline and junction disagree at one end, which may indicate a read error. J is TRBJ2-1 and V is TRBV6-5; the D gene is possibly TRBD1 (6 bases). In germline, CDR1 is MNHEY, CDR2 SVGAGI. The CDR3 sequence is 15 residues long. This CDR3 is CVSSFKQGSYNEQFF. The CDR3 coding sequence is TGTGTCAGCAGCTTCAAACAGGGCTCATACAATGAGCAGTTCTTC.